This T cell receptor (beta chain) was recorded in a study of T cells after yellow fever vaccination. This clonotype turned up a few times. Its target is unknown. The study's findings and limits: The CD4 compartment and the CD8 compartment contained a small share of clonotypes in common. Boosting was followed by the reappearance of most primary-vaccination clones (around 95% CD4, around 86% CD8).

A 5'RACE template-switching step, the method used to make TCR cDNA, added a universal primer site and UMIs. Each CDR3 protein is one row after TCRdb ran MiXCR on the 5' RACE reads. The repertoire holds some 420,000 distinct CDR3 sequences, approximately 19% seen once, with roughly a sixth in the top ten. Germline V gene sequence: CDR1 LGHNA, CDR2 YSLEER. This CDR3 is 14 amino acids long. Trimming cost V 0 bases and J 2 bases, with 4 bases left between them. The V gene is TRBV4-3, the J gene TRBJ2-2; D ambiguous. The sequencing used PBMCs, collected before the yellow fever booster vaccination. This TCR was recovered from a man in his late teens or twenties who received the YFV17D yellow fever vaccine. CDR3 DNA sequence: TGCGCCAGCAGCCAAGATAGAAACACCGGGGAGCTGTTTTTT. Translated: CASSQDRNTGELFF.